This TCR beta chain was found in a study of cytotoxic CD8 clonotypes in ibrutinib-treated CLL. Study-wide background: The sample average was roughly 240,000 productive templates and fewer than 95,000 productive rearrangements.

This CDR3 contains 16 residues. The germline V and J ends were trimmed by 5 bases and 0 bases, with 17 bases remaining between them. Per the germline V gene, CDR1 is SGHVS and CDR2 is FQNEAQ. Whole-study findings and limits: At progression, clonality fell back toward baseline after rising at ibrutinib response. Public clonotypes were rare and shrank or held steady on treatment.

Profiled with immunoSEQ multiplex PCR; TCRdb holds only in-frame clones, not every one. The sample lists approximately 340,000 clones, 60% to 80% occurring once. Concerning this clone itself: Its specificity is unknown.

TCR beta library input comprised roughly 1.8 micrograms of genomic DNA from cryopreserved PBMCs. Sequenced here: PBMCs, sampled after 36 months of ibrutinib treatment. The sequence derives from a human donor with chronic lymphocytic leukemia. The chain links TRBV7-8 to TRBJ2-7; D remains unclear. The CDR3 loop is CASSPGRVRSSYEQYF. The CDR3 nucleotides are TGTGCCAGCAGCCCCGGACGTGTAAGGAGCTCCTACGAGCAGTACTTC.